The 19 T cell receptor beta chains below come from one sample, sequenced in a study of blood T cell repertoires in COVID-19. This table comes from immunoSEQ multiplex PCR, and its TCRdb copy is limited to in-frame clones, with some not included. The table includes over 110,000 clones, approximately 88% detected once. Sequences were obtained from peripheral blood. These receptor sequences come from a human donor in a cohort sampled during active COVID-19.

The chain carries TRBV5-1 and TRBJ2-1; 12 nucleotides match TRBD2. The V segment lost 3 bases and the J segment 9 bases; nucleotides outside the gene matches: 7. The CDR3 runs to 15 residues. CDR1 is SGHRS, CDR2 YFSETQ, per germline. The CDR3 DNA reads as TGCGCCAGCAGCTACTGGACTAGCGGGGCTGCTGAGCAGTTCTTC. Translated: CASSYWTSGAAEQFF.

This clone has more than one count but fewer than ten. The chain employs TRBV27 and TRBJ1-2; no definite D call. Germline CDR1 and CDR2: MNHEY and SMNVEV (reference sequence). V gave up 3 bases and J gave up 2 bases, with 10 bases separating them. The CDR3 contains 14 residues. CDR3 protein: CASSLGRKNYGYTF. The DNA for the CDR3 is TGTGCCAGCAGTTTGGGGAGGAAAAACTATGGCTACACCTTC.

The chain links TRBV4-2 to TRBJ2-7; the D gene is possibly TRBD1 (6 bases). The germline gives CDR1 LGHNA, CDR2 YNFKEQ. Trimming removed 0 bases from V and 2 bases from J, with 14 bases in between. CDR3 length: 16 amino acids. CDR3 region: CASSQEAGVATYEQYF. The CDR3 bases are TGTGCCAGCAGCCAAGAGGCAGGGGTGGCGACCTACGAGCAGTACTTC.

The chain couples TRBV2 to TRBJ2-2; a weak D match, TRBD2 (5 bases). Deletions cut 6 bases from V and 0 bases from J, with 8 bases between. This CDR3 comprises 14 residues. Per the germline V gene, CDR1 is SNHLY and CDR2 is FYNNEI. The CDR3 DNA reads as TGTGCCAGCAGCCGGGGTACGAACACCGGGGAGCTGTTTTTT. Translated, it gives CASSRGTNTGELFF.

The rearrangement joins TRBV27 to TRBJ2-6, with D perhaps TRBD1 (6 bases). CDR1 and CDR2 from the germline V gene are MNHEY and SMNVEV (reference sequence). V lost 5 bases to trimming and J lost 0 bases, with 14 bases between them. This CDR3 has 17 amino acids. The DNA for the CDR3 is TGTGCCAGCAGTAGCAGGGGTTTAGGCTCTGGGGCCAACGTCCTGACTTTC. Its translation: CASSSRGLGSGANVLTF.

V usage is TRBV5-1 and J usage is TRBJ2-1; TRBD2 matches 12 bases. V trimming: 3 bases; J trimming: 1 base; junction bases outside the gene matches: 2. Looked up from germline, CDR1 is SGHRS and CDR2 is YFSETQ. The CDR3 sequence is 16 residues long. CDR3 amino acids: CASSSTSGGSYNEQFF. CDR3 DNA: TGCGCCAGCAGCTCGACTAGCGGGGGTTCCTACAATGAGCAGTTCTTC.

The chain links TRBV27 to TRBJ2-1; 10 bases agree with TRBD2. CDR3 length: 15 residues. Germline-derived CDR1 and CDR2 are MNHEY and SMNVEV (reference sequence). V shed 5 bases and J 4 bases; nucleotides not matched to a gene: 5. The CDR3 region is CASSGSGGAYNEQFF. The CDR3 coding sequence is TGTGCCAGCAGTGGGAGCGGGGGGGCTTACAATGAGCAGTTCTTC.

CDR3: CASSGQGPGNEKLFF. The CDR3 DNA follows: TGCGCCAGCAGTGGGCAGGGGCCGGGTAATGAAAAACTGTTTTTT. V is TRBV10-1 and J is TRBJ1-4; D perhaps matches TRBD1 (6 bases). CDR1 and CDR2 (germline): WNHNN, SYGVQD (reference sequence). This CDR3 region has 15 residues. Trimming stripped 4 bases from V and 4 bases from J, with 13 bases between.

V usage is TRBV9 and J usage is TRBJ2-7, with 10 bases identical to TRBD1. The ends lost 0 bases at V and 5 bases at J; junction bases unmatched: 8. Germline assignment: CDR1 SGDLS and CDR2 YYNGEE. The CDR3 totals 16 residues. The CDR3 DNA reads TGTGCCAGCAGCGTAGCGGCAGACAGGGGGCGCGACGAGCAGTACTTC. It specifies CASSVAADRGRDEQYF. Looking up the rest from reference TRBV9 and TRBJ2-7 gives the full variable domain: DSGVTQTPKHLITATGQRVTLRCSPRSGDLSVYWYQQSLDQGLQFLIQYYNGEERAKGNILERFSAQQFPDLHSELNLSSLELGDSALYFCASSVAADRGRDEQYFGPGTRLTVT.

This clone was seen only a few times. The V call is TRBV19, the J call TRBJ1-2; 7 positions match TRBD1. CDR3 size: 14 residues. Trimming took 3 bases from V and 4 from J; bases not matched to a gene: 5. Germline V gives CDR1 LNHDA, CDR2 SQIVND (reference sequence). The CDR3 DNA sequence: TGTGCCAGTAGTATCTCCAGGGGGACCTATGGCTACACCTTC. Protein sequence: CASSISRGTYGYTF.

The rearrangement joins TRBV7-6 to TRBJ2-2; D possibly corresponds to TRBD1 (7 bases). Between the trimmed V and J ends, which lost 5 bases and 5 bases, there was a span of 15 bases. Germline V gene lookup returns CDR1 SGHVS and CDR2 FNYEAQ. The CDR3 has 15 residues. The DNA of the CDR3 is TGTGCCAGCAGCCAAGGGCAGGGGGGAACCGGGGAGCTGTTTTTT. It yields the protein CASSQGQGGTGELFF. Based on the CDR3 plus reference TRBV7-6 and TRBJ2-2, the full variable domain is GAGVSQSPRYKVTKRGQDVALRCDPISGHVSLYWYRQALGQGPEFLTYFNYEAQQDKSGLPNDRFSAERPEGSISTLTIQRTEQRDSAMYRCASSQGQGGTGELFFGEGSRLTVL.

V gene TRBV6-5 combines with J gene TRBJ1-4; 10 positions match TRBD1. Trimming took 4 bases from V and 7 from J; bases not matched to a gene: 6. The germline CDR1 and CDR2 sequences are MNHEY and SVGAGI. The CDR3 is 15 residues long. The CDR3 nucleotides are TGTGCCAGCAGTTCCTCGGGACAGGGGAGTGAAAAACTGTTTTTT. It specifies CASSSSGQGSEKLFF.

This clone showed up just once. This sequence joins TRBV10-1 and TRBJ2-6; possibly TRBD1 for D (5 bases). Germline CDR1 reads WNHNN; CDR2 reads SYGVQD (reference sequence). The V gene lost 3 bases and the J gene lost 4 bases, with 13 bases spanning the gap. CDR3 length equals 16 residues. CDR3 nucleotides: TGCGCCAGCAGTGATTTTAGCAGGACAGGGGCCAACGTCCTGACTTTC. Translation gives CASSDFSRTGANVLTF.

The chain carries TRBV5-6 and TRBJ2-5, with a tentative D call TRBD2 (6 bases). Trimming pared 1 base from V and 4 bases from J, leaving 17 bases between. The CDR3 is 16 residues long. The germline gives CDR1 SGHDT, CDR2 YYEEEE. The CDR3 reads CASSLFRGNSGETQYF. CDR3 coding DNA: TGTGCCAGCAGCTTGTTTCGGGGGAACTCGGGAGAGACCCAGTACTTC.

This sequence joins TRBV10-3 and TRBJ2-1, with 10 bases fitting TRBD2. The V gene's germline CDR1 is ENHRY and CDR2 SYGVKD. V gave up 0 bases and J gave up 6 bases; unmatched junction bases: 2. The CDR3 consists of 15 residues. In DNA, the CDR3 is TGTGCCATCAGTGAGTCTACTAGCGGGGTCAATGAGCAGTTCTTC. Translated: CAISESTSGVNEQFF.

This chain joins TRBV5-1 and TRBJ2-7; TRBD1 might be the D (5 bases). The V end was cut by 3 bases, the J end by 3 bases, with 13 bases between. The CDR3 is 14 amino acids. Germline-derived CDR1 and CDR2 are SGHRS and YFSETQ. This chain's CDR3 is CASSSASDNYEQYF. CDR3 coding DNA: TGCGCCAGCAGCTCGGCTTCGGACAACTACGAGCAGTACTTC.

The V call is TRBV7-2, the J call TRBJ2-6, with TRBD2 as a possible D gene (5 bases). This CDR3 is 15 amino acids long. Per the germline V gene, CDR1 is SGHTA and CDR2 is FQGNSA. The V and J ends lost 5 bases and 4 bases respectively, with 12 bases between them. CDR3 in amino acids: CASSNRGSGANVLTF. CDR3 coding DNA: TGTGCCAGCAGCAACCGGGGATCCGGGGCCAACGTCCTGACTTTC.

V usage is TRBV18 and J usage is TRBJ1-6; D gene ambiguous. Looked up from germline, CDR1 is KGHSH and CDR2 is LQKENI. V dropped 0 bases and J dropped 0 bases, with 12 bases sitting between them. The CDR3 totals 18 residues. This CDR3 is CASSPPRPESSYNSPLHF. CDR3 DNA: TGTGCCAGCTCACCACCGAGGCCAGAAAGCTCCTATAATTCACCCCTCCACTTT.

The V call is TRBV12-3 or TRBV12-4, the J call TRBJ1-2; 8 bases align to TRBD1. The CDR3 contains 12 residues. V trimming: 6 bases; J trimming: 6 bases; junction bases outside the gene matches: 3. CDR3 nucleotide sequence: TGTGCCAGCAGGCCGACAGGGGATGGCTACACCTTC. Its translation is CASRPTGDGYTF.